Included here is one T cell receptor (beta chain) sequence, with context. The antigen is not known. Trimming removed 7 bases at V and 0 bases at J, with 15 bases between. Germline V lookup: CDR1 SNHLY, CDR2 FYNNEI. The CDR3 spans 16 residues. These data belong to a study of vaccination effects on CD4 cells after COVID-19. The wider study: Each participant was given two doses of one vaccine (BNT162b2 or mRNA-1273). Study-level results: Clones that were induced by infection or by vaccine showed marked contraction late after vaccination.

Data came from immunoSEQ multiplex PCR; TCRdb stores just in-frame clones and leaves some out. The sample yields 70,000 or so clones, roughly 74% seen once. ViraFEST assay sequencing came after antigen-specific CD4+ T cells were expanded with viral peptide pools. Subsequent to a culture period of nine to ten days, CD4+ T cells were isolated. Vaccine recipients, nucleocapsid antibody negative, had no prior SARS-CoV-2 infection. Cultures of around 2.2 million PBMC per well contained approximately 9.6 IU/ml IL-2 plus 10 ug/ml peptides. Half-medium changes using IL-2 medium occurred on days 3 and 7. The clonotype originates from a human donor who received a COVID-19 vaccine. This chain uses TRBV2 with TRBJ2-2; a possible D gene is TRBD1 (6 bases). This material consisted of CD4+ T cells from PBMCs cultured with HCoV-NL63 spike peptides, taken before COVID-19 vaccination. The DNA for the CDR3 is TGTGCCAGCACCCTGACAGGTTATACGAACACCGGGGAGCTGTTTTTT. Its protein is CASTLTGYTNTGELFF.